Listed below are T cell receptor beta chains from one sample, sequenced in a study of T-cell memory formation after mild COVID-19. TCRdb processed the 5' RACE reads anew with MiXCR; each CDR3 protein has one entry. The table records 100,000 to 130,000 distinct CDR3 sequences, roughly an eighth of them present only once. The sequenced sample was PBMCs or a T cell subset sorted from them (not recorded which). The receptors were gathered from a man aged 18 to 35 who had mild COVID-19 (a few samples of this study predate the infection). Cell type and time point are not known. Both conserved end residues are part of each CDR3. Fields, in order: D gene, clone size, CDR3 length, V gene, J gene, CDR3 protein, CDR3 DNA. A D gene is named only where the DNA matches it firmly. Expanded clones get a size class; other rows say once, few or many, or leave the size out.

NA,few,16,TRBV7-9,TRBJ1-6,CASSLTWTSRRSPLHF,TGTGCCAGCAGCTTAACTTGGACCAGCCGGCGTTCACCCCTCCACTTT
TRBD2,NA,13,TRBV20-1,TRBJ2-7,CSARLAGFYEQYF,TGCAGTGCTAGACTAGCGGGATTCTACGAGCAGTACTTC
TRBD1,NA,15,TRBV7-9,TRBJ2-3,CASSPPLDRANTQYF,TGTGCCAGCAGCCCTCCCCTGGACAGGGCGAATACGCAGTATTTT
NA,NA,15,TRBV10-3,TRBJ2-6,CAISVGLSGANVLTF,TGTGCCATCAGTGTGGGACTCTCTGGGGCCAACGTCCTGACTTTC
NA,NA,15,TRBV4-3,TRBJ2-5,CASSQDSGVWETQYF,TGCGCCAGCAGCCAAGATTCGGGGGTTTGGGAGACCCAGTACTTC
TRBD1,NA,16,TRBV6-5,TRBJ1-2,CASSYSELGTGYGYTF,TGTGCCAGCAGTTACTCCGAACTGGGGACAGGCTATGGCTACACCTTC
TRBD2,NA,16,TRBV15,TRBJ2-1,CATRLAGGLNYNEQFF,TGTGCCACCAGACTAGCGGGGGGGCTGAACTACAATGAGCAGTTCTTC
NA,few,13,TRBV9,TRBJ1-1,CASSAGPNTEAFF,TGTGCCAGCAGCGCGGGACCGAACACTGAAGCTTTCTTT
NA,few,13,TRBV12-3/TRBV12-4,TRBJ1-5,CASTDSSNQPQHF,TGTGCCAGCACCGACAGTAGCAATCAGCCCCAGCATTTT
NA,NA,15,TRBV27,TRBJ1-5,CASSPSAYGNQPQHF,TGTGCCAGCAGCCCATCTGCATACGGCAATCAGCCCCAGCATTTT
NA,few,16,TRBV6-5,TRBJ2-1,CASSYSGERSYNEQFF,TGTGCCAGCAGTTACTCAGGAGAGCGCTCCTACAATGAGCAGTTCTTC
NA,few,11,TRBV25-1,TRBJ1-2,CASSDAYGYTF,TGTGCCAGCAGTGATGCCTATGGCTACACCTTC
NA,NA,14,TRBV19,TRBJ1-1,CASSTPGFGTEAFF,TGTGCCAGTAGTACCCCAGGGTTTGGTACTGAAGCTTTCTTT
TRBD2,many,14,TRBV4-3,TRBJ2-7,CASSQDLLAGEQYF,TGCGCCAGCAGCCAAGATCTCCTAGCGGGTGAGCAGTACTTC
NA,many,16,TRBV6-5,TRBJ2-1,CASSSFGHASYNEQFF,TGTGCCAGCAGTTCATTCGGGCACGCCTCCTACAATGAGCAGTTCTTC
NA,NA,16,TRBV25-1,TRBJ2-7,CASSVEPRDGSYEQYF,TGTGCCAGCAGTGTTGAGCCCCGGGACGGTTCCTACGAGCAGTACTTC
NA,many,14,TRBV12-3/TRBV12-4,TRBJ1-1,CASSTTDTNTEAFF,TGTGCCAGCAGTACTACAGATACTAACACTGAAGCTTTCTTT
TRBD1,few,16,TRBV7-6,TRBJ1-1,CASSLGWGQVYTEAFF,TGTGCCAGCAGCTTGGGTTGGGGACAGGTTTACACTGAAGCTTTCTTT
NA,NA,13,TRBV7-9,TRBJ2-7,CASSLGGAGEQYF,TGTGCCAGCAGCTTAGGTGGGGCCGGCGAGCAGTACTTC
NA,NA,13,TRBV6-6,TRBJ2-2,CASCPTHTGELFF,TGTGCCAGCTGTCCGACCCACACCGGGGAGCTGTTTTTT
NA,NA,14,TRBV7-9,TRBJ2-3,CASSLADDPDTQYF,TGTGCCAGCAGCTTAGCTGACGATCCAGATACGCAGTATTTT
TRBD1,NA,14,TRBV12-3/TRBV12-4,TRBJ1-1,CASSFTGEFVEAFF,TGTGCCAGCAGTTTCACAGGGGAGTTTGTTGAAGCTTTCTTT
NA,NA,15,TRBV19,TRBJ1-1,CASSIGPSLNTEAFF,TGTGCCAGTAGTATAGGCCCGAGCCTGAACACTGAAGCTTTCTTT
NA,few,14,TRBV29-1,TRBJ2-2,CSVERGRNTGELFF,TGCAGCGTTGAGCGGGGGCGGAACACCGGGGAGCTGTTTTTT
TRBD1,few,17,TRBV11-2,TRBJ2-7,CASSSGTAFDPPYEQYF,TGTGCCAGCAGCTCCGGGACAGCATTCGATCCGCCCTACGAGCAGTACTTC
NA,NA,12,TRBV7-9,TRBJ1-1,CASTPTSGEAFF,TGTGCCAGCACCCCCACGAGTGGGGAAGCTTTCTTT
NA,few,12,TRBV4-1,TRBJ1-4,CASSFQAGKLFF,TGCGCCAGCAGCTTCCAAGCCGGAAAACTGTTTTTT
TRBD2,few,14,TRBV28,TRBJ2-1,CASSLWDGGVEQFF,TGTGCCAGCAGTTTATGGGACGGGGGGGTGGAGCAGTTCTTC
NA,NA,12,TRBV27,TRBJ2-7,CASSFYGGEQYF,TGTGCCAGCAGTTTTTACGGCGGCGAGCAGTACTTC
NA,once,14,TRBV4-1,TRBJ1-5,CASSLNFPGQPQHF,TGCGCCAGCAGCCTTAACTTTCCCGGGCAGCCCCAGCATTTT
NA,NA,14,TRBV20-1,TRBJ1-2,CSARARSFNYGYTF,TGCAGTGCTAGAGCGCGCAGCTTTAACTATGGCTACACCTTC
NA,NA,13,TRBV30,TRBJ1-1,CAWWGTVNTEAFF,TGTGCCTGGTGGGGGACGGTGAACACTGAAGCTTTCTTT
NA,few,14,TRBV6-5,TRBJ2-3,CASSRDLLIDTQYF,TGTGCCAGCAGCCGGGACTTACTAATAGATACGCAGTATTTT
NA,many,13,TRBV29-1,TRBJ2-2,CSGRVANTGELFF,TGCAGCGGGAGGGTAGCGAACACCGGGGAGCTGTTTTTT
TRBD2,NA,20,TRBV11-2,TRBJ2-5,CASSLALDPGLAGGSETQYF,TGTGCCAGCAGCTTAGCCCTTGATCCGGGACTAGCGGGGGGGAGTGAGACCCAGTACTTC
TRBD1,NA,18,TRBV4-1,TRBJ1-3,CASSQLPGQLDSGNTIYF,TGCGCCAGCAGCCAACTTCCGGGACAGCTAGACTCTGGAAACACCATATATTTT
NA,NA,14,TRBV30,TRBJ2-3,CAWSVSAFTDTQYF,TGTGCCTGGAGTGTATCCGCCTTCACAGATACGCAGTATTTT
NA,NA,15,TRBV9,TRBJ2-3,CASSVVGWRTDTQYF,TGTGCCAGCAGCGTAGTGGGGTGGCGCACAGATACGCAGTATTTT
NA,NA,13,TRBV2,TRBJ2-2,CASSPDPGGELFF,TGTGCCAGCAGTCCCGACCCAGGCGGGGAGCTGTTTTTT
NA,few,18,TRBV29-1,TRBJ1-2,CSVQNGGQRQLYNYGYTF,TGCAGCGTTCAAAACGGTGGACAGCGACAACTGTATAACTATGGCTACACCTTC
NA,NA,14,TRBV7-8,TRBJ2-5,CASSLDGHQETQYF,TGTGCCAGCAGCTTGGACGGGCACCAAGAGACCCAGTACTTC
NA,NA,13,TRBV2,TRBJ2-1,CASRPQGYNEQFF,TGTGCCAGCAGACCACAGGGTTACAATGAGCAGTTCTTC
NA,many,11,TRBV5-1,TRBJ2-5,CASSPGETQYF,TGTGCCAGCAGCCCAGGAGAGACCCAGTACTTC
TRBD1,NA,15,TRBV27,TRBJ1-1,CASSFGQAMNTEAFF,TGTGCCAGCAGTTTCGGACAGGCCATGAACACTGAAGCTTTCTTT
TRBD1,NA,16,TRBV4-1,TRBJ1-5,CASSPHRTGRGQPQHF,TGCGCCAGCAGCCCACATAGGACAGGGAGGGGTCAGCCCCAGCATTTT
NA,NA,14,TRBV7-2,TRBJ1-1,CASSSRDRNTEAFF,TGTGCCAGCAGCTCCCGGGATCGAAACACTGAAGCTTTCTTT
NA,NA,15,TRBV4-3,TRBJ1-1,CASSQDPKTGYEAFF,TGCGCCAGCAGCCAAGATCCCAAGACAGGCTATGAAGCTTTCTTT
NA,NA,11,TRBV10-2,TRBJ2-1,CASMGGWEQFF,TGCGCCAGCATGGGGGGTTGGGAGCAGTTCTTC
TRBD2,NA,18,TRBV9,TRBJ2-2,CASSVVVSGGPLSGELFF,TGTGCCAGCAGCGTAGTGGTTAGCGGGGGCCCTTTGTCCGGGGAGCTGTTTTTT
TRBD1,few,16,TRBV7-6,TRBJ2-3,CASSPRQGMRTDTQYF,TGTGCCAGCAGCCCCCGACAGGGAATGCGCACAGATACGCAGTATTTT
NA,NA,17,TRBV7-9,TRBJ2-4,CASSPQASGPVKNIQYF,TGTGCCAGCAGCCCCCAGGCCAGCGGGCCAGTCAAAAACATTCAGTACTTC
NA,NA,14,TRBV27,TRBJ2-7,CASSSLAGSYEQYF,TGTGCCAGCAGTTCGCTGGCTGGTTCCTACGAGCAGTACTTC
NA,many,13,TRBV29-1,TRBJ2-1,CSASLNSYNEQFF,TGCAGCGCTTCCCTTAACTCCTACAATGAGCAGTTCTTC
TRBD2,NA,15,TRBV6-5,TRBJ2-1,CASNPGLAGYNEQFF,TGTGCCAGCAACCCGGGACTAGCGGGGTACAATGAGCAGTTCTTC
TRBD1,NA,15,TRBV7-9,TRBJ2-5,CASSPRTGPQETQYF,TGTGCCAGCAGCCCACGGACAGGGCCCCAAGAGACCCAGTACTTC